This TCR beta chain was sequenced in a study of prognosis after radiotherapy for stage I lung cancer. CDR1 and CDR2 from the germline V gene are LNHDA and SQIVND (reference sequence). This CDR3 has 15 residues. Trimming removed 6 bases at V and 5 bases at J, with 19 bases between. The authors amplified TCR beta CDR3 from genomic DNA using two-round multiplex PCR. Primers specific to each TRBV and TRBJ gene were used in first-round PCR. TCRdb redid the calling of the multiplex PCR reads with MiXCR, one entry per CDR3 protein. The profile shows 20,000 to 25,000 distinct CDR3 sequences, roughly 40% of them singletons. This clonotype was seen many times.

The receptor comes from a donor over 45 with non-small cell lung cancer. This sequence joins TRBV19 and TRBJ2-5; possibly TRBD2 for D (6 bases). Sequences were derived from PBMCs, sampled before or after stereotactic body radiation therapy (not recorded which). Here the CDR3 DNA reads TGTGCCAGTAGCCCCCCTTTATTGGAGGGGGAGACCCAGTACTTC. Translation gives CASSPPLLEGETQYF.